This T cell receptor (beta chain) was profiled in a study of cytomegalovirus exposure and HLA in healthy donors. Study at large: Researchers previously reported finding 90 million to 130 million unique TCR beta sequences from roughly 170 million T cells. Study results and caveats: Cytomegalovirus-associated status was assigned to more than 150 TCR beta chains. Some public TCRs appeared in many individuals, while most sequences were rare.

CDR1 is KGHSH, CDR2 LQKENI, per germline. The V gene lost 3 bases and the J gene lost 5 bases, with 14 bases spanning the gap. CDR3 length: 14 residues. The primer mix had 60 Vbeta and 13 Jbeta primers. Clones were sequenced by immunoSEQ multiplex PCR, and TCRdb holds only the in-frame ones, with some missing. The repertoire includes 100,000 to 150,000 clones, around 72% of them detected once, and about 8.3% sits in the top ten. Concerning this clone itself: Its antigen is unknown.

Sequencing was carried out using PBMCs. V gene TRBV18 combines with J gene TRBJ2-7; a weak D match, TRBD2 (5 bases). The clonotype comes from a woman aged 50 to 65 in good health and CMV-seropositive. In DNA, the CDR3 is TGTGCCAGCTCACCGACTCAGATGAGGGACGAGCAGTACTTC. Encoded protein: CASSPTQMRDEQYF.